These 10 T cell receptor beta chains were sequenced from one sample in a study of regulatory T cells in long-lasting Graves disease. Investigators prepared the TCR beta libraries by applying iRepertoire HTBI primers and Arm-PCR of CDR3 regions. MiXCR, run by TCRdb on the multiplex PCR reads, gives a single entry per CDR3 protein. Of a few hundred thousand distinct CDR3 sequences listed, roughly 16% are singletons. Time point indicated: newly diagnosed GD, antithyroid drugs for less than 3 months. From RNA extracted from PBMCs, the TCR library was made. The same data also went into a second study, on T cells in Graves' hyperthyroidism and ophthalmopathy.

The starting material was peripheral blood mononuclear cells (PBMCs), obtained at new diagnosis, from a patient treated with antithyroid drugs. Receptor source: a woman between 18 and 29 years old with Graves disease.

This clonotype was counted ten times or more. The chain joins TRBV6-2 or TRBV6-3 to TRBJ1-1; D gene unclear. V was cut by 5 bases and J by 4 bases, with 14 bases left in between. The CDR3 has 14 residues. Germline loops: CDR1 MNHEY, CDR2 SVGEGT. The CDR3 DNA reads TGTGCCAGCAGTCCCCTGCGGGGTGCCACTGAAGCTTTCTTT. Protein product: CASSPLRGATEAFF.

The V and J genes are TRBV5-5 and TRBJ1-1; D is uncertain. This CDR3 is 14 amino acids long. The germline V gene has CDR1 SGHKS and CDR2 YYEKEE (reference sequence). The ends were cut back, 4 bases at V and 4 bases at J, with 14 bases in the middle. CDR3 amino acids: CASSPLGGSTEAFF. In nucleotides, the CDR3 is TGTGCCAGCAGCCCCCTGGGTGGGAGCACTGAAGCTTTCTTT.

This clonotype was picked up many times. The rearrangement links TRBV19 to TRBJ2-3; D is possibly TRBD1 (5 bases). The V end lost 7 bases, the J end lost 6 bases, and 17 bases lay between the germline ends. In germline, CDR1 is LNHDA, CDR2 SQIVND (reference sequence). This CDR3 contains 14 residues. The CDR3 protein is CASTAGLFDDTQYF. CDR3 coding DNA: TGTGCCAGTACCGCAGGGCTCTTCGATGATACGCAGTATTTT.

This clonotype was detected ten times or more. This sequence joins TRBV2 and TRBJ2-4; TRBD1 might be the D (6 bases). The CDR3 spans 15 residues. CDR1 and CDR2 (germline): SNHLY, FYNNEI. The V end lost 1 base, the J end lost 1 base, and 8 bases lay between the germline ends. Written as DNA, the CDR3 is TGTGCCAGCAGTGAAGACAGGGATGCCAAAAACATTCAGTACTTC. Its protein product is CASSEDRDAKNIQYF.

This clonotype was recorded only once. This sequence joins TRBV5-1 and TRBJ2-1; 9 nucleotides agree with TRBD1. Germline CDR1 SGHRS, CDR2 YFSETQ. The CDR3 covers 15 residues. The V and J ends lost 4 bases and 4 bases, in that order; junction bases with no gene match: 6. For the CDR3, the DNA is TGCGCCAGCAGCGGACCCGGGACAGGGTACAATGAGCAGTTCTTC. This translates into CASSGPGTGYNEQFF.

This clonotype was detected only a few times. The rearrangement links TRBV2 to TRBJ1-6; TRBD1 agrees at 8 bases. The CDR3 is 19 residues long. Per the germline V gene, CDR1 is SNHLY and CDR2 is FYNNEI. V was pared by 9 bases and J by 0 bases, with 16 bases of the junction left unmatched. CDR3 bases: TGTGCCAGTCTCCACGACCCCCGACAGGGGCTCTCCTATAATTCACCCCTCCACTTT. This sequence encodes CASLHDPRQGLSYNSPLHF.

This clonotype occurred many times. This chain links TRBV6-1 with TRBJ1-3, with D possibly matching TRBD1 (6 bases). This CDR3 has 14 amino acids. V lost 5 bases and J 3 bases, leaving 11 bases between the germline ends. CDR1 is MNHNS, CDR2 SASEGT, per germline. The CDR3 sequence: CASSPSGVGNTIYF. For the CDR3, the DNA is TGTGCCAGCAGTCCCTCAGGGGTTGGAAACACCATATATTTT.

This clonotype has ten or more counts. V and J are TRBV19 and TRBJ1-1; no clear D gene. This CDR3 is 14 amino acids long. The germline CDR1 and CDR2 sequences are LNHDA and SQIVND (reference sequence). Deletions cut 5 bases from V and 0 bases from J, with 10 bases between. The CDR3 here is CASSERDMNTEAFF. The CDR3 nucleotides read TGTGCCAGTAGTGAGAGAGATATGAACACTGAAGCTTTCTTT.

A remark on this clonotype: Given a much more abundant clone one base away, this may be a read error. DNA for the CDR3: TGTGCCAGCAACCTACTAGCGGGAGGGCCCCCAGATACGCAGTATTTT. Its protein product is CASNLLAGGPPDTQYF. This chain connects TRBV12-3 or TRBV12-4 to TRBJ2-3, with 13 nucleotides matching TRBD2. The trim removed 7 bases at V and 4 bases at J, leaving 8 bases unmatched. The CDR3 loop spans 16 amino acids.

This clonotype was detected many times. V gene TRBV12-5 combines with J gene TRBJ2-2, with 7 bases that match TRBD1. The CDR3 has 17 residues. Germline V gene lookup returns CDR1 LGHNT and CDR2 FRNRAP. The V and J ends lost 2 bases and 4 bases, in that order; junction bases with no gene match: 10. The DNA for the CDR3 is TGTGCTAGTGGTTTGTACTCCCGGGACAGAATCACCGGGGAGCTGTTTTTT. Protein product: CASGLYSRDRITGELFF.